This T cell receptor (beta chain) is drawn from a study of regulatory T cells in long-lasting Graves disease. Study at large: Antithyroid drugs had been taken by newly diagnosed Graves' patients for under 3 months.

Time point denoted: newly diagnosed GD, antithyroid drugs for less than 3 months. Generation of the TCR library employed RNA extracted from PBMCs. To make TCR beta libraries, researchers used iRepertoire HTBI primers and Arm-PCR of CDR3 regions. TCRdb independently ran MiXCR on the multiplex PCR reads; one entry per CDR3 protein. Among under 400,000 distinct CDR3 sequences, around 17% were seen once, and the ten largest hold approximately 30%. Germline loops: CDR1 SGHVS, CDR2 FQNEAQ. V was pared by 5 bases and J by 3 bases, with 13 bases between. This CDR3 region has 14 residues. This same sample was also part of a study on T cells in Graves' hyperthyroidism and ophthalmopathy. In that study: Investigators excluded patients with uncontrolled infection, other autoimmune disease, pregnancy or lactation. When the TCR CDR3 underwent first-round RT-PCR, the HTBI primer set was used.

This specimen was peripheral blood mononuclear cells (PBMCs), taken at new diagnosis, from a patient treated with antithyroid drugs. The chain combines TRBV7-8 with TRBJ1-2, with D tentatively TRBD1 (6 bases). The TCR sequence derives from a man aged 35 to 55 with Graves disease. In nucleotides, the CDR3 is TGTGCCAGCAGCCTGATTCGGACAGACTATGGCTACACCTTC. Amino acids: CASSLIRTDYGYTF. Looking up the rest from reference TRBV7-8 and TRBJ1-2 gives the full variable domain: GAGVSQSPRYKVAKRGQDVALRCDPISGHVSLFWYQQALGQGPEFLTYFQNEAQLDKSGLPSDRFFAERPEGSVSTLKIQRTQQEDSAVYLCASSLIRTDYGYTFGSGTRLTVV.